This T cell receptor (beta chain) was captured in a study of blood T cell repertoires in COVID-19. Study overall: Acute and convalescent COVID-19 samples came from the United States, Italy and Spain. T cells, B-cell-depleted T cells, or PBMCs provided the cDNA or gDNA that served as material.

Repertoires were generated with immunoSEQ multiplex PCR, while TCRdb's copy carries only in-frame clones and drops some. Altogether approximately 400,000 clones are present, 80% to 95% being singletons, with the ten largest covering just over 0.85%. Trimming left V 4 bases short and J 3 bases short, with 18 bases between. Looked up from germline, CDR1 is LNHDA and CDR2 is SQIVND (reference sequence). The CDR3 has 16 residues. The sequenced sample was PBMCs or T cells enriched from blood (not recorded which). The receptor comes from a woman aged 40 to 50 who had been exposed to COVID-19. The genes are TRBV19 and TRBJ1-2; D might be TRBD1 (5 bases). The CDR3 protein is CASSNLAGARYYGYTF. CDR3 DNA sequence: TGTGCCAGTAGTAACCTTGCTGGGGCGCGGTACTATGGCTACACCTTC.